Sequencing of this T cell receptor (beta chain) was carried out in a study of shared clonotypes between healthy human individuals (dated by TCRdb to 2018 to 2020). A note on the overall study: The cohort comprised a couple of women and a few men aged 18 to 49 years. For each donor, three plates each were used for CD4 naive and CD4 memory, two plates were used for CD8 naive, and one plate was used for CD8 memory. To estimate repertoire size and how much clonotype sharing occurs between individuals, the study deeply sequenced the blood TCR repertoires of roughly 5 healthy adults. To increase sequencing depth and limit assay-specific biases, TCR repertoire library preparation and sequencing were carried out by different laboratories using diverse techniques. Per donor, leukapheresis produced somewhere between about 0.94 and 8.9 billion PBMCs.

General findings and caveats noted by the study authors: Larger estimated clonotype richness was generally found for naive subsets than for memory subsets. Across a handful of donors, 4.5% to 6.5% of naive CD4, 3.5% of naive CD8, 2.3% of memory CD4, and 0.3% to 0.45% of memory CD8 clonotypes were shared. Pairwise subsampling led to the expectation that sequencing depth would affect the degree of clonotype sharing among donors. Sampling was restricted to blood, and TCR repertoires in tissues likely differ from the TCR repertoires found in blood. Even with the large sequencing depth, rarefaction of the sorted-subset datasets indicated that sequencing was incomplete. Because the study included only a small number of donors, the genetic and exposure-history diversity represented was limited. Compared with non-shared clonotypes, the clonotypes found in all four sorted-subset donors had higher generation probabilities.

This clone has only one observation. The target of this receptor is not known. Base qualities are not provided; no much larger clone lies one nucleotide away. Healthy HIV-negative adults with no recently reported acute infections or vaccinations were included as donors. Only Caucasian adults living in Nashville, Tennessee, USA were represented among the donors. Magnetic negative selection was used to enrich CD4+ T cells, after which naive cells were positively selected on CD45RA and the negative fraction became the memory subset. Blood was obtained by leukapheresis, after which PBMCs were separated by Ficoll-Histopaque density gradient centrifugation and cryopreserved in liquid nitrogen vapor phase. Analytical flow cytometry was used to check the purity and quantity of every magnetically sorted T cell population. From each sorted fraction, genomic DNA was isolated and quantified by UV absorbance on a Nanodrop 2000c.

Taken from cysteine to phenylalanine, the CDR3 has 14 residues. The entry retains the CDR3 DNA only, 42 bases that are in frame from base 1. The trim is 0 bases for V and 3 bases for J, with a gap of 9 bases between the germline ends. CDR1 and CDR2 are read off the germline V gene as SGHVS and FQNEAQ. Using the deep immunoSEQ assay, multiplex PCR amplified TCR CDR3 regions from genomic DNA. For each cell subset, the extracted genomic DNA was distributed evenly across all wells of several immunoSEQ 96-well plates, and each plate served as one replicate. For sorted subsets, approximately 210 ng of genomic DNA, equivalent to about 30,000 T cell genomes, went into each replicate PCR. Purified libraries were measured with a Qubit 3.0 fluorometer, size-checked on a Bioanalyzer 2100, and measured again with the KAPA Library Quantification kit. A separate single-read 150-cycle Illumina NextSeq 550 flow cell was used to sequence each immunoSEQ 96-well plate. Turning to the authors' computational methods: The immunoSEQ output contained only junctional sequences without quality scores, so filtering could not match that applied to full-length reads. Sequences were annotated with PyIR, a Python wrapper for IgBLAST v1.9, and V/J genes and CDR3 were assigned using IMGT germline references. Reads with weak V/J assignments (E-value above 1e-6), missing CDR3, stop codons, out-of-frame junctions, or ambiguous translated residues were removed. V3J clonotypes were defined as sequences sharing the same inferred V gene, J gene, and CDR3 amino acid sequence. The percentage overlap between two repertoires was calculated by dividing the number of shared unique clonotypes by the size of the smaller repertoire. Three approaches were used to assess repertoire richness: RTK rarefaction, the Chao1 estimator, and Recon v2.1 estimates of unobserved clonotypes. Generation probabilities were computed with OLGA for all TCRbeta clonotypes obtained by the gDNA method from four donors. What TCRdb holds here is the immuneACCESS table cut down to in-frame rearrangements. Part of the clones is not present; checked against another copy, under half of the missing clones reflect an unresolved V gene, and the others are unexplained. That table gives V, J and clone size, and the DNA gave D and trimming. Across this sample there are around 1 million clones, with 76% seen only once. The ten largest account for about 1.5% of the sample.

This clonotype originated in a young man in good health. Material: memory CD4+ T cells sorted from blood. The cell subset or site label of this sample denotes: CD45RA-negative fraction. The chain was built from TRBV7-8 and TRBJ2-7; no D segment can be confidently identified. The CDR3 protein: CASSLAETDYEQYF. The bases read TGTGCCAGCAGCTTAGCGGAAACCGACTACGAGCAGTACTTC.